These T cell receptor beta chains were read from a single sample in a study of T cells in tumors after PD-1 blockade. The table came from immunoSEQ multiplex PCR; TCRdb's copy has only in-frame clones and leaves some out. The sample records 15,000 to 20,000 clones, 81% being singletons. Sample: PBMCs, taken after anti-PD-1 therapy. These receptors were taken from a human donor with advanced basal cell or squamous cell carcinoma (not recorded which). Both conserved end residues are part of each CDR3. The D gene is left open where the match is weak. Clone sizes are given selectively: once, few, many, or a class where the clone is expanded.

clone_size j_call v_call d_call cdr3_nt cdr3_aa
. TRBJ2-7 TRBV5-1 TRBD1 TGCGCCAGCAGCGTGGAGACAGGGGCTTCCTACGAGCAGTACTTC CASSVETGASYEQYF
medium-sized TRBJ2-1 TRBV24-1 TRBD2 TGTGCCACCACGGGGAGGGCCCCCTACAATGAGCAGTTCTTC CATTGRAPYNEQFF
. TRBJ1-5 TRBV3-1/TRBV3-2 . TGTGCCAGCAGCCAAGCGATAGGGGTGTCTCAGCCCCAGCATTTT CASSQAIGVSQPQHF
once TRBJ1-1 TRBV14 . TGTGCCAGCAGCCAAGCTCCAGCAAACACTGAAGCTTTCTTT CASSQAPANTEAFF
. TRBJ2-1 TRBV11-3 . TGTGCCAGCAGCTTTGGACGACCCAATGAGCAGTTCTTC CASSFGRPNEQFF
. TRBJ2-7 TRBV5-6 . TGTGCCAGCAGCTTGGGGGGCTACGAGCAGTACTTC CASSLGGYEQYF
. TRBJ2-3 TRBV7-3 . TGTGCCAGCAGCTCCTTCGCGGGGGCCAGCACAGATACGCAGTATTTT CASSSFAGASTDTQYF
. TRBJ2-2 TRBV6-6 . TGTGCCAGCACCGAGAACACCGGGGAGCTGTTTTTT CASTENTGELFF
. TRBJ2-3 TRBV5-4 . TGTGCCAGCAGCTTCAACACAGATACGCAGTATTTT CASSFNTDTQYF
. TRBJ2-5 TRBV7-6 . TGTGCCAGCAGCTTAAAAGGAGGGGGGGGGCCACCAGAGACCCAGTACTTC CASSLKGGGGPPETQYF
. TRBJ2-2 TRBV7-3 TRBD1 TGTGCCAGCAGCTTAATTGGGACAGGGCAGACGGAGCTGTTTTTT CASSLIGTGQTELFF
few TRBJ2-1 TRBV9 . TGTGCCAGCAGCCCCCAAGATCTCCCCGGGGTACATGAGCAGTTCTTC CASSPQDLPGVHEQFF
. TRBJ2-1 TRBV7-9 . TGTGCCAGCAGGTCGCGCTCCTACAATGAGCAGTTCTTC CASRSRSYNEQFF
few TRBJ1-2 TRBV2 TRBD1 TGTGCAGGGGGCAGGAACTATGGCTACACCTTC CAGGRNYGYTF
. TRBJ1-4 TRBV5-4 TRBD1 TGTGCCAGCAGCCTTGAGACAGGGACTGAAAAACTGTTTTTT CASSLETGTEKLFF
. TRBJ1-4 TRBV29-1 TRBD1 TGCAGCGTTGAAGACGGGACAGGGGGCACTAATGAAAAACTGTTTTTT CSVEDGTGGTNEKLFF
. TRBJ2-1 TRBV27 . TGTGCCAGCAGTTTCAACACAGGCGCCAATGAGCAGTTCTTC CASSFNTGANEQFF
. TRBJ2-7 TRBV5-5 . TGTGCCAGCTCCGCCCGGGACCGAAGTCTTGAGCAGTACTTC CASSARDRSLEQYF
medium-sized TRBJ2-1 TRBV25-1 . TGTGCCAGCAATGGAGGCACCTACAATGAGCAGTTCTTC CASNGGTYNEQFF
. TRBJ1-5 TRBV5-6 . TGTGCCAGCAGCTTCCGTGCAGGGCAAAATCAGCCCCAGCATTTT CASSFRAGQNQPQHF
. TRBJ1-2 TRBV6-5 . TGTGCCAGCAGCCCAGGACTGCGTAACTTC CASSPGLRNF
few TRBJ2-1 TRBV12-3/TRBV12-4 . TGTGCCAGCAGCCAGTCGGTCGATGAGCAGTTCTTC CASSQSVDEQFF
. TRBJ1-1 TRBV6-6 . TGTGCCAGCAGTTACTCGGTTGGAGAGGGGGCTTTCTTT CASSYSVGEGAFF
. TRBJ2-2 TRBV19 . TGTGCCACCTCAAAAGGGACCGGGAGTTATGGGGAGCTGTTTTTT CATSKGTGSYGELFF
. TRBJ1-1 TRBV2 . TGTGCCAGCAGTGAAGCGCTTAGGAGGGAAGCAGGGACTGAAGCTTTCTTT CASSEALRREAGTEAFF
. TRBJ1-5 TRBV2 . TGTGCCAGCAGTGAAGCGCGGGGGGCCGGTCAGCCCCAGCATTTT CASSEARGAGQPQHF
medium-sized TRBJ1-1 TRBV28 TRBD1 TGTGCCAGCAGTGGGGACAGGGAGATTACTGAAGCTTTCTTT CASSGDREITEAFF
few TRBJ2-7 TRBV10-3 . TGTGCCATCAGTCGGCAGGCGGACGAGCAGTACTTC CAISRQADEQYF
. TRBJ1-5 TRBV2 TRBD1 TGTGCCAGCAGGGGGATACAGGGGAGGGATCAGCCCCAGCATTTT CASRGIQGRDQPQHF